Following are 25 T cell receptor beta chains from one sample sequenced in a study of cytomegalovirus exposure and HLA in healthy donors. 13 Jbeta primers and 60 Vbeta primers were used for the PCR. The assay was immunoSEQ multiplex PCR, and TCRdb's table has in-frame clones only and misses some. The table lists 200,000 to 300,000 clones, roughly 82% of them singletons. Sequencing used PBMCs. The receptor set was obtained from a woman in her 40s in good health and CMV-seropositive.

This clone was observed once. The rearrangement uses TRBV19 and TRBJ2-6; possible D gene TRBD1, 6 bases. Trimming removed 1 base at V and 0 bases at J, with 10 bases between. Per germline, CDR1 LNHDA and CDR2 SQIVND (reference sequence). The CDR3 has 17 residues. The DNA of the CDR3 is TGTGCCAGTAGTATAGGACAGGCTTACTCTGGGGCCAACGTCCTGACTTTC. This translates into CASSIGQAYSGANVLTF.

In this sample, this clone turned up a few times. This chain links TRBV18 with TRBJ1-1; TRBD1 is a possible D gene (5 bases). V was trimmed by 2 bases and J by 1 base, leaving 11 bases between them. This CDR3 comprises 15 residues. CDR1 KGHSH and CDR2 LQKENI come from the germline V gene. Here the CDR3 reads CASSPGLQGNTEAFF. The CDR3 DNA reads TGTGCCAGCTCACCAGGGCTTCAGGGGAACACTGAAGCTTTCTTT.

The chain couples TRBV30 to TRBJ2-3, with D possibly matching TRBD2 (6 bases). Trimming shortened V by 4 bases and J by 2 bases, and 7 bases separated the two germline ends. The CDR3 totals 12 residues. Germline CDR1 reads GTSNPN; CDR2 reads SVGIG (reference sequence). The CDR3 here is CAWTSATDTQYF. Written as DNA, the CDR3 is TGTGCCTGGACTAGCGCCACAGATACGCAGTATTTT.

The rearrangement uses TRBV30 and TRBJ1-4, with 7 bases that match TRBD1. The CDR3 spans 15 residues. CDR1 and CDR2 (germline): GTSNPN, SVGIG (reference sequence). V lost 3 bases to trimming and J lost 8 bases; unmatched junction nucleotides: 12. In DNA, the CDR3 is TGTGCCTGGAGGGACCGACCGGGACAGAGCGAAAAACTGTTTTTT. It translates to CAWRDRPGQSEKLFF.

V usage is TRBV6-5 and J usage is TRBJ1-2; 9 positions agree with TRBD1. Losses at the gene ends were 0 bases for V and 7 bases for J; bases not matched to a gene: 6. The CDR3 contains 15 residues. Germline CDR1 and CDR2: MNHEY and SVGAGI. The CDR3 nucleotides are TGTGCCAGCAGTTACTCCATCGGGACAGGGCGTGGCTACACCTTC. This translates into CASSYSIGTGRGYTF.

The gene calls are TRBV18 and TRBJ1-3; 10 positions agree with TRBD1. This CDR3 region has 15 residues. Germline trimming cut 3 bases from V and 2 bases from J; bases unmatched to any gene: 1. CDR1 KGHSH and CDR2 LQKENI come from the germline V gene. Here the CDR3 reads CASSPGQGPGNTIYF. CDR3 nucleotide sequence: TGTGCCAGCTCACCGGGACAGGGGCCTGGAAACACCATATATTTT.

The chain employs TRBV7-8 and TRBJ1-3; 8 bases line up with TRBD1. V lost 1 base to trimming and J lost 0 bases; unmatched junction nucleotides: 5. Germline V gene data show CDR1 as SGHVS and CDR2 as FQNEAQ. The CDR3 contains 17 residues. The CDR3 sequence is CASSLVRTGSSGNTIYF. The CDR3 DNA reads TGTGCCAGCAGCTTAGTGAGGACAGGGAGCTCTGGAAACACCATATATTTT. Combining the CDR3 with reference TRBV7-8 and TRBJ1-3 gives the whole variable domain GAGVSQSPRYKVAKRGQDVALRCDPISGHVSLFWYQQALGQGPEFLTYFQNEAQLDKSGLPSDRFFAERPEGSVSTLKIQRTQQEDSAVYLCASSLVRTGSSGNTIYFGEGSWLTVV.

This sequence joins TRBV5-4 and TRBJ2-1, with D maybe TRBD2 (5 bases). Between the trimmed V and J ends, which lost 0 bases and 7 bases, there was a span of 14 bases. Germline V gene sequence: CDR1 SGHNT, CDR2 YYREEE (reference sequence). This CDR3 has 15 residues. This CDR3 is CASSLGGLEGNEQFF. The DNA of the CDR3 is TGTGCCAGCAGCTTGGGTGGACTCGAAGGGAATGAGCAGTTCTTC.

This clone was found once. V and J are TRBV4-2 and TRBJ2-1; a possible D gene is TRBD2 (7 bases). Deletions cut 6 bases from V and 7 bases from J, with 22 bases between. This CDR3 contains 16 residues. The germline CDR1 and CDR2 sequences are LGHNA and YNFKEQ. CDR3 residues: CASRREGSGGPNEQFF. CDR3 coding DNA: TGTGCCAGCAGAAGGGAGGGTTCTGGGGGCCCTAATGAGCAGTTCTTC.

As to this clone: A junction end diverges from the germline sequence, so it may reflect a read error. The J gene is TRBJ1-2, the V gene TRBV7-2; D may be TRBD1 (5 bases). This CDR3 region has 13 residues. Germline V gives CDR1 SGHTA, CDR2 FQGNSA. The CDR3 is CASSLAGHPGLNF. CDR3 in DNA: TGTGCCAGCAGCTTAGCGGGGCATCCGGGCTTAAACTTC.

V is TRBV6-1 and J is TRBJ2-1, with 9 bases matching TRBD2. CDR3 length equals 15 residues. Germline CDR1 is MNHNS and CDR2 is SASEGT. V lost 8 bases to trimming and J lost 5 bases; unmatched junction nucleotides: 10. The CDR3 DNA reads TGTGCCAGCGGCCCACCCGGGACTAGCAACAATGAGCAGTTCTTC. Residues: CASGPPGTSNNEQFF.

A single count supports this clone. The chain joins TRBV5-8 to TRBJ2-1; 10 nucleotides agree with TRBD1. Germline V lookup: CDR1 SGHTS, CDR2 YDEGEE. The junction had 9 bases not matched to a gene; V was cut back by 4 bases and J by 2 bases. The CDR3 is 17 residues long. The CDR3 protein is CASSRMDRGFTYNEQFF. The DNA for the CDR3 is TGTGCCAGCAGCCGGATGGACAGGGGGTTCACCTACAATGAGCAGTTCTTC.

CDR3 region: CSVERTATGNEQFF. The DNA of the CDR3 is TGCAGCGTTGAGCGGACCGCCACGGGGAATGAGCAGTTCTTC. The chain carries TRBV29-1 and TRBJ2-1; weak D call: TRBD2 (5 bases). Germline assignment: CDR1 SQVTM and CDR2 ANQGSEA. This CDR3 spans 14 amino acids. The ends were cut back, 3 bases at V and 7 bases at J, with 16 bases in the middle.

This chain links TRBV4-3 with TRBJ2-3; 13 nucleotides line up with TRBD2. The V gene end was trimmed by 3 bases and the J gene end by 1 base; junction bases not matched to a gene: 7. In germline, CDR1 is LGHNA, CDR2 YSLEER. There are 18 residues in the CDR3. CDR3 DNA sequence: TGCGCCAGCAGCCACCGACTAGCGGGGGGCGGAGGCACAGATACGCAGTATTTT. Translating it yields CASSHRLAGGGGTDTQYF.

The V call is TRBV7-9, the J call TRBJ2-1; 10 nucleotides match TRBD1. Unmatched junction bases numbered 3, after V lost 0 bases and J lost 4 bases. Germline V gene sequence: CDR1 SEHNR, CDR2 FQNEAQ (reference sequence). The CDR3 is 16 residues long. The CDR3 DNA reads TGTGCCAGCAGCTTAGCGGGGGGACAGGGGTACAATGAGCAGTTCTTC. Translated: CASSLAGGQGYNEQFF.

The chain recombines TRBV9 with TRBJ2-5; 9 bases are a match to TRBD2. The junction had 5 bases not matched to a gene; V was cut back by 6 bases and J by 2 bases. Germline lookup yields CDR1 SGDLS and CDR2 YYNGEE. The CDR3 covers 14 residues. The CDR3 loop is CASTSSGGQETQYF. The CDR3 DNA follows: TGTGCCAGCACGAGTAGCGGGGGACAAGAGACCCAGTACTTC.

This clone was recorded a few times. V usage is TRBV9 and J usage is TRBJ2-7; D gene unclear. Germline-derived CDR1 and CDR2 are SGDLS and YYNGEE. This CDR3 comprises 14 residues. The ends were cut back, 2 bases at V and 0 bases at J, with 9 bases in the middle. The CDR3 loop is CASSVSETSYEQYF. Written as DNA, the CDR3 is TGTGCCAGCAGCGTGTCGGAGACCTCCTACGAGCAGTACTTC. The entire variable domain, with the rest obtained from reference TRBV9 and TRBJ2-7, is as follows: DSGVTQTPKHLITATGQRVTLRCSPRSGDLSVYWYQQSLDQGLQFLIQYYNGEERAKGNILERFSAQQFPDLHSELNLSSLELGDSALYFCASSVSETSYEQYFGPGTRLTVT.

The chain has TRBV5-4 and TRBJ2-1; TRBD1 is a possible D gene (5 bases). The CDR3 is made up of 15 amino acids. In germline, CDR1 is SGHNT, CDR2 YYREEE (reference sequence). V was cut by 2 bases and J by 0 bases, with 9 bases left in between. CDR3 sequence: CASSLGVSSYNEQFF. Here the CDR3 DNA reads TGTGCCAGCAGCTTAGGGGTTAGCTCCTACAATGAGCAGTTCTTC.

This clone was counted once. The chain employs TRBV18 and TRBJ2-5, with TRBD2 identical over 9 bases. The junction had 18 bases not matched to a gene; V was cut back by 2 bases and J by 5 bases. There are 19 residues in the CDR3. Germline values: CDR1 KGHSH, CDR2 LQKENI. The CDR3 spells CASSPWSFVVAGDQETQYF. As DNA, the CDR3 is TGTGCCAGCTCACCATGGTCCTTCGTAGTAGCGGGAGATCAGGAGACCCAGTACTTC.

The CDR3 DNA reads as TGCAGTGCCTCCACTGAAGCTTTCTTT. Its translation: CSASTEAFF. The chain employs TRBV20-1 and TRBJ1-1; no definite D call. Trimming removed 6 bases from V and 4 bases from J, with 3 bases in between. This CDR3 region has 9 residues. CDR1 is DFQATT, CDR2 SNEGSKA, per germline (reference sequence).

The V and J genes are TRBV5-1 and TRBJ2-2; TRBD1 aligns across 8 bases. Germline lookup yields CDR1 SGHRS and CDR2 YFSETQ. The CDR3 is made up of 15 amino acids. Trimming cost V 2 bases and J 7 bases; bases outside gene matches: 7. CDR3 in amino acids: CASSFGQGGVGELFF. As DNA, the CDR3 is TGCGCCAGCAGCTTCGGACAGGGTGGGGTCGGGGAGCTGTTTTTT.

The table lists this clone with a count of one. V usage is TRBV6-1 and J usage is TRBJ2-1, with 8 bases identical to TRBD2. V trimming: 3 bases; J trimming: 0 bases; junction bases outside the gene matches: 13. The CDR3 runs to 19 residues. Germline lookup yields CDR1 MNHNS and CDR2 SASEGT. The CDR3 DNA follows: TGTGCCAGCAGTGACGGGGGGGGCGATAAGCTTAGCTCCTACAATGAGCAGTTCTTC. Encoded protein: CASSDGGGDKLSSYNEQFF.

The V gene is TRBV5-4, the J gene TRBJ2-7; TRBD2 aligns across 11 bases. V lost 7 bases and J lost 2; bases outside the gene matches: 8. The CDR3 covers 15 residues. Germline V gives CDR1 SGHNT, CDR2 YYREEE (reference sequence). The CDR3 DNA sequence: TGTGCCAGCGGCAGACTAGCGGGAACCACCTACGAGCAGTACTTC. This codes for CASGRLAGTTYEQYF.

The chain carries TRBV5-8 and TRBJ1-5; 7 bases agree with TRBD1. J lost 3 bases, V lost 1 base, and 4 bases had no gene match. CDR3 length: 15 residues. Per the germline V gene, CDR1 is SGHTS and CDR2 is YDEGEE. The CDR3 region is CASSLTGQINQPQHF. In nucleotides, the CDR3 is TGTGCCAGCAGCTTGACGGGACAGATCAATCAGCCCCAGCATTTT.

This clone is a singleton in its sample. The chain joins TRBV5-8 to TRBJ1-5, with D hard to call. CDR1 is SGHTS, CDR2 YDEGEE, per germline. Trimming took off 1 base at V and 1 base at J, with 9 bases between the two ends. The CDR3 is 15 amino acids. The CDR3, as DNA: TGTGCCAGCAGCTTGAGTGGCCGAAGCAATCAGCCCCAGCATTTT. This gives the protein CASSLSGRSNQPQHF.